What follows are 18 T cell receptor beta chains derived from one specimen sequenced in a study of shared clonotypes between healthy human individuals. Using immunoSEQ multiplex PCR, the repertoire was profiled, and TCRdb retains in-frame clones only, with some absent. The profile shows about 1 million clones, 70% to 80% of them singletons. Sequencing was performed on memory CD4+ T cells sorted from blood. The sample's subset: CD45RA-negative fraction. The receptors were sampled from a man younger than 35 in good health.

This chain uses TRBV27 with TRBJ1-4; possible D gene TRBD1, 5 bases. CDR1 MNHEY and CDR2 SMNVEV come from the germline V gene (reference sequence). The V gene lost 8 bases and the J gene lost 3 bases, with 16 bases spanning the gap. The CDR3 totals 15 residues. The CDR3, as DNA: TGTGCCAGCCCCTTCACGGGGGATGCTAATGAAAAACTGTTTTTT. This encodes CASPFTGDANEKLFF.

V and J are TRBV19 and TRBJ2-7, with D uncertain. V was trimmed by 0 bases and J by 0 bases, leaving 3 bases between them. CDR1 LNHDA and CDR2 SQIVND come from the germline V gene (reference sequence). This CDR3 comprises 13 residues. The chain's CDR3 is CASSIESSYEQYF. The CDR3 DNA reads TGTGCCAGTAGTATAGAGAGCTCCTACGAGCAGTACTTC. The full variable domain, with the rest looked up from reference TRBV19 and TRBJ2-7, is DGGITQSPKYLFRKEGQNVTLSCEQNLNHDAMYWYRQDPGQGLRLIYYSQIVNDFQKGDIAEGYSVSREKKESFPLTVTSAQKNPTAFYLCASSIESSYEQYFGPGTRLTVT.

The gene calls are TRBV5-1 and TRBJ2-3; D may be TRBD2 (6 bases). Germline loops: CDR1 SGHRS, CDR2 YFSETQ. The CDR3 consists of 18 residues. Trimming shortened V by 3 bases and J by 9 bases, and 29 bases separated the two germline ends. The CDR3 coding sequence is TGCGCCAGCAGCTCGGGCCCAATCCGGGAGATTTCCGGAGAAACGCAGTATTTT. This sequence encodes CASSSGPIREISGETQYF.

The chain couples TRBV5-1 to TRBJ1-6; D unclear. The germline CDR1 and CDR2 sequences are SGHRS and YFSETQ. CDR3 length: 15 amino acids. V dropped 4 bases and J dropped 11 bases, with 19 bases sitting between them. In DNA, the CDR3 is TGCGCCAGCAGCACTCAGGCGGCGAGTGAGGCACCCCTCCACTTT. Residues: CASSTQAASEAPLHF.

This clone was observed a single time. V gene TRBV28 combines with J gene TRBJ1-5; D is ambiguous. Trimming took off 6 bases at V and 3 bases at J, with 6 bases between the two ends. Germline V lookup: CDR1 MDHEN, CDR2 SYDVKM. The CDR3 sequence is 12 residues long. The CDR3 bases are TGTGCCAGCAGGGGGAACAATCAGCCCCAGCATTTT. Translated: CASRGNNQPQHF.

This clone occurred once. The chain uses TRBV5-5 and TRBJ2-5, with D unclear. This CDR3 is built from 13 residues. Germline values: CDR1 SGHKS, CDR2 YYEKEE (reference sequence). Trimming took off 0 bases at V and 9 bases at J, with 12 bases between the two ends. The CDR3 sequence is CASSLEHRSAQYF. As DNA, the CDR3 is TGTGCCAGCAGCTTGGAACATCGGTCGGCCCAGTACTTC.

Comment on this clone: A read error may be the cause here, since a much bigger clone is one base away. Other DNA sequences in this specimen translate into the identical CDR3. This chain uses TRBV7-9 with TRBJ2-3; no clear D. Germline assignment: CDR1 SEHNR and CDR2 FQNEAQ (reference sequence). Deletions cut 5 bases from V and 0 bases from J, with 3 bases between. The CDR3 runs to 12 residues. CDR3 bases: TGTGCCAGCAGCATTAGCACAGATACGCAGTATTTT. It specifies CASSISTDTQYF.

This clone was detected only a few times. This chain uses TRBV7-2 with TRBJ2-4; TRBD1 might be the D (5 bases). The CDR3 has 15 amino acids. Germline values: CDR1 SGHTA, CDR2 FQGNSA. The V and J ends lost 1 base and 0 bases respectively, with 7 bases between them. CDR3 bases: TGTGCCAGCAGCTTAGACAGGCTAGCCAAAAACATTCAGTACTTC. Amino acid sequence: CASSLDRLAKNIQYF.

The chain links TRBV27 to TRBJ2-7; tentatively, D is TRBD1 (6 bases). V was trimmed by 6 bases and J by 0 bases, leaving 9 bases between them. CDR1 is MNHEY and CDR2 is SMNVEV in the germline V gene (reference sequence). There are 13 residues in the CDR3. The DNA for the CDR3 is TGTGCCAGCAGATTAGGGGGCTCCTACGAGCAGTACTTC. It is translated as CASRLGGSYEQYF.

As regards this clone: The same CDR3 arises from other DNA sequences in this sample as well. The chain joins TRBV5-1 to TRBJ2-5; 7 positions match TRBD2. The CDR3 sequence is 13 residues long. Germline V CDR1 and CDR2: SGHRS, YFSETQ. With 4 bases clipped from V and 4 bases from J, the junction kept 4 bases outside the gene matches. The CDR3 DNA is TGCGCCAGCAGCCCGGGGGGAGGAGAGACCCAGTACTTC. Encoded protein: CASSPGGGETQYF.

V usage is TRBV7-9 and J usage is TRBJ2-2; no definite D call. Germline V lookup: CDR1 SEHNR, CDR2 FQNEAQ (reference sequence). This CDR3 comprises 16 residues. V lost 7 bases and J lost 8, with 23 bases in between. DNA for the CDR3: TGTGCCAGCACAAGTTCGAATATGGGAAGAGGTGGGGAGCTGTTTTTT. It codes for CASTSSNMGRGGELFF.

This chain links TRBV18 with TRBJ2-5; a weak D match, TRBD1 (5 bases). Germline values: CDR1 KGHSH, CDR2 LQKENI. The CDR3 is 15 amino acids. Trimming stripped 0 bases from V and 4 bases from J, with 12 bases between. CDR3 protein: CASSPPLGLGETQYF. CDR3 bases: TGTGCCAGCTCACCACCCCTGGGGCTGGGAGAGACCCAGTACTTC.

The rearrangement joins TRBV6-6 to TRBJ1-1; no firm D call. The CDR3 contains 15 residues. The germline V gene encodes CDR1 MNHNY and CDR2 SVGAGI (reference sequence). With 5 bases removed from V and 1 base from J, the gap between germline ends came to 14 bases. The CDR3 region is CASSRHRMANTEAFF. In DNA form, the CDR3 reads TGTGCCAGCAGTCGGCACAGAATGGCGAACACTGAAGCTTTCTTT.

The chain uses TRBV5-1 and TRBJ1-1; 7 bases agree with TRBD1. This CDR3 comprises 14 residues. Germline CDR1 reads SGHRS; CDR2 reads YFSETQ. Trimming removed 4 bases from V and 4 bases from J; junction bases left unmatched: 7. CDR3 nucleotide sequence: TGCGCCAGCAGCAGACTCGACAGGGCCACTGAAGCTTTCTTT. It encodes CASSRLDRATEAFF. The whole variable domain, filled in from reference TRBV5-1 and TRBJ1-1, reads KAGVTQTPRYLIKTRGQQVTLSCSPISGHRSVSWYQQTPGQGLQFLFEYFSETQRNKGNFPGRFSGRQFSNSRSEMNVSTLELGDSALYLCASSRLDRATEAFFGQGTRLTVV.

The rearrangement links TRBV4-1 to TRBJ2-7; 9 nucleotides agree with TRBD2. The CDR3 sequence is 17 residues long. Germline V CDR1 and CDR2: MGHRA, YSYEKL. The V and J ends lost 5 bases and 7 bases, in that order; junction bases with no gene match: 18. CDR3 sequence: CASSLLLIAGASLEQYF. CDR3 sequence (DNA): TGCGCCAGCAGCTTACTGCTGATAGCGGGAGCCTCTTTAGAGCAGTACTTC.

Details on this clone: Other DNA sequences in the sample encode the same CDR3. CDR3 in DNA: TGTGCCAGCAGCCCTAGGGCCGGGGAGCTGTTTTTT. Protein sequence: CASSPRAGELFF. The V gene is TRBV7-2, the J gene TRBJ2-2; the D is unclear. The CDR3 is 12 residues long. The germline gives CDR1 SGHTA, CDR2 FQGNSA. V gave up 5 bases and J gave up 6 bases, with 7 bases separating them.

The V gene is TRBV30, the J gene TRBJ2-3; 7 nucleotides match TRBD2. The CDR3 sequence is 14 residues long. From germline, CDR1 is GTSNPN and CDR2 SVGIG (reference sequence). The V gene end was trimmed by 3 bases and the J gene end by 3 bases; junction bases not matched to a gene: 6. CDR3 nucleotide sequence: TGTGCCTGGAGATTGGGGAGGGTTACAGATACGCAGTATTTT. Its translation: CAWRLGRVTDTQYF.

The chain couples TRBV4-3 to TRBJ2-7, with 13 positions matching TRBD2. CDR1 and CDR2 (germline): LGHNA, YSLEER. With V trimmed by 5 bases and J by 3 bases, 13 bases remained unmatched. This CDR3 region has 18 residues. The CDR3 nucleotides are TGCGCCAGCAGCAAGCGACTAGCGGGAGGCCAAGGGGGCTACGAGCAGTACTTC. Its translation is CASSKRLAGGQGGYEQYF.